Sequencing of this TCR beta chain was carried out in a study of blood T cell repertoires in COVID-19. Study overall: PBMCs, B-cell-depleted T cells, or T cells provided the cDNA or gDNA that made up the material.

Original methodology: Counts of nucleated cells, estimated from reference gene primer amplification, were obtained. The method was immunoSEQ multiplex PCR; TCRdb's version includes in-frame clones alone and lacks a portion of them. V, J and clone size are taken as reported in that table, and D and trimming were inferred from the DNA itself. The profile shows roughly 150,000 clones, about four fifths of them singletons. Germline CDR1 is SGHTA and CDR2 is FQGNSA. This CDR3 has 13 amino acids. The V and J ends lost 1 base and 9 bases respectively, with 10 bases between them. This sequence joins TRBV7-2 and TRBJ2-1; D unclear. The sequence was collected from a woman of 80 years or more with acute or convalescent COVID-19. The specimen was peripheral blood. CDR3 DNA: TGTGCCAGCAGCTTAGTAGAAAGAGGTGAGCAGTTCTTC. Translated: CASSLVERGEQFF.